The rows below give T cell receptor beta chains drawn from one sample of a study of blood T cells in healthy people across ages. TCRdb used MiXCR to reprocess the 5' RACE reads, holding one entry per CDR3 protein. This table has under 1,000,000 distinct CDR3 sequences, about half appearing once. Sequencing was performed on blood. These TCRs come from a man older than 75 in good health. CDR3s include the opening cysteine and the closing phenylalanine or tryptophan. Fields, in order: D gene, clone size, V gene, J gene, CDR3 DNA, CDR3 protein. A D gene is named only where the DNA matches it firmly. Rows may omit the clone size; those that give it use once, few, many or a size class.

D gene: .; clone size: many; V gene: TRBV5-1; J gene: TRBJ1-2; CDR3 DNA: TGCGCCAGCAGGACTTCCTTCGCAGGCGCCTATGGCTACACCTTC; CDR3 protein: CASRTSFAGAYGYTF
D gene: .; clone size: once; V gene: TRBV24-1; J gene: TRBJ2-4; CDR3 DNA: TGTGCCACCAGTGACACGGACAAAAACATTCAGTACTTC; CDR3 protein: CATSDTDKNIQYF
D gene: TRBD2; clone size: .; V gene: TRBV29-1; J gene: TRBJ2-3; CDR3 DNA: TGCAGCGTGGAACTAGCGGGAAGCACAGATACGCAGTATTTT; CDR3 protein: CSVELAGSTDTQYF
D gene: .; clone size: .; V gene: TRBV29-1; J gene: TRBJ1-1; CDR3 DNA: TGCAGCGTCGCAACGGGACGGGCTGAAGCTTTCTTT; CDR3 protein: CSVATGRAEAFF
D gene: TRBD2; clone size: .; V gene: TRBV6-2/TRBV6-3; J gene: TRBJ2-7; CDR3 DNA: TGTGCCAGCAGTTATGTAGGCCTAGCGGGAATCTCCTACGAGCAGTACTTC; CDR3 protein: CASSYVGLAGISYEQYF
D gene: TRBD1; clone size: .; V gene: TRBV9; J gene: TRBJ2-5; CDR3 DNA: TGTGCCAGCAGCTTACTACAGGGGACCCACTACAATGAGCAGTACTTC; CDR3 protein: CASSLLQGTHYNEQYF
D gene: TRBD2; clone size: few; V gene: TRBV3-1; J gene: TRBJ2-5; CDR3 DNA: TGTGCCAGCAGCGCGAAAGTTGGTAGCGGGGACTCCCCCCAGTACTTC; CDR3 protein: CASSAKVGSGDSPQYF
D gene: .; clone size: .; V gene: TRBV29-1; J gene: TRBJ2-1; CDR3 DNA: TGCAGCGTTGATTCCCGAAGTCCCCAATATGAGCAGTTCTTC; CDR3 protein: CSVDSRSPQYEQFF
D gene: TRBD2; clone size: once; V gene: TRBV20-1; J gene: TRBJ2-1; CDR3 DNA: TGCAGTGCTAGTCCCCTAGCGGGAAGGTCCTACGAGCAGTTCTTC; CDR3 protein: CSASPLAGRSYEQFF
D gene: .; clone size: .; V gene: TRBV28; J gene: TRBJ2-3; CDR3 DNA: TGTGCCAGCAGTTTGGGAGGAAGTCAAGATACGCAGTATTTT; CDR3 protein: CASSLGGSQDTQYF
D gene: TRBD1; clone size: many; V gene: TRBV10-3; J gene: TRBJ2-7; CDR3 DNA: TGTGCCATCAGTGAGCCGGACAGGGGTTCCTACGAGCAGTACTTC; CDR3 protein: CAISEPDRGSYEQYF
D gene: TRBD2; clone size: .; V gene: TRBV4-2; J gene: TRBJ2-1; CDR3 DNA: TGTGCCAGCAGCCATGCCGGGACTAGCGGGAACCACAATGAGCAGTTCTTC; CDR3 protein: CASSHAGTSGNHNEQFF
D gene: .; clone size: few; V gene: TRBV7-2; J gene: TRBJ1-2; CDR3 DNA: TGTGCCAGCAGCCCCGTGGACAGCGATAACTATGGCTACACCTTC; CDR3 protein: CASSPVDSDNYGYTF
D gene: .; clone size: few; V gene: TRBV7-2; J gene: TRBJ2-1; CDR3 DNA: TGTGCCAGCAGCTTAGCAGGGCAACGCAGGAGAGGCCTGGGCTACAATGAGCAGTTCTTC; CDR3 protein: CASSLAGQRRRGLGYNEQFF
D gene: TRBD1; clone size: .; V gene: TRBV18; J gene: TRBJ2-5; CDR3 DNA: TGTGCCAGCTCCGTCGGGACAGGGTTAGAAGAGACCCGGTACTTC; CDR3 protein: CASSVGTGLEETRYF
D gene: TRBD2; clone size: .; V gene: TRBV20-1; J gene: TRBJ2-5; CDR3 DNA: TGCAGTGCCTTCAGCGGGGCCTACCAAGAGACCCAGTACTTC; CDR3 protein: CSAFSGAYQETQYF
D gene: TRBD1; clone size: .; V gene: TRBV30; J gene: TRBJ2-5; CDR3 DNA: TGTGCCTGGAGCACGACAGGGGCCGAGACCCAGTACTTC; CDR3 protein: CAWSTTGAETQYF
D gene: .; clone size: .; V gene: TRBV28; J gene: TRBJ1-5; CDR3 DNA: TGTGCCAGCAGACTCACATTACTTAGCAATCAGCCCCAGCATTTT; CDR3 protein: CASRLTLLSNQPQHF
D gene: TRBD2; clone size: .; V gene: TRBV20-1; J gene: TRBJ2-7; CDR3 DNA: TGCAGTGCTCCTGGGACTAGCGGGATTTCCTACGAGCAGTACTTC; CDR3 protein: CSAPGTSGISYEQYF
D gene: .; clone size: .; V gene: TRBV7-9; J gene: TRBJ2-7; CDR3 DNA: TGTGCCAGCAGCTCGGTAAAGGGAACAGGGACCGACTACGAGCAGTACTTC; CDR3 protein: CASSSVKGTGTDYEQYF
D gene: .; clone size: .; V gene: TRBV6-6; J gene: TRBJ2-5; CDR3 DNA: TGTGCCAGCAGTTACCCGACCGGAAACTCCTACAATGAGCAGTACTTC; CDR3 protein: CASSYPTGNSYNEQYF
D gene: .; clone size: few; V gene: TRBV5-1; J gene: TRBJ1-6; CDR3 DNA: TGCGCCAGCAGCTTGGATGGGGGCTATAATTCACCCCTCCACTTT; CDR3 protein: CASSLDGGYNSPLHF
D gene: .; clone size: .; V gene: TRBV5-1; J gene: TRBJ2-3; CDR3 DNA: TGCGCCAGCCGTTCCGAACCTCACACAGATACGCAGTATTTT; CDR3 protein: CASRSEPHTDTQYF
D gene: TRBD2; clone size: few; V gene: TRBV20-1; J gene: TRBJ2-3; CDR3 DNA: TGCAGTGCTAGACGGACTAGCGGGGGGGGGAGCGCGCAGTATTTT; CDR3 protein: CSARRTSGGGSAQYF
D gene: TRBD1; clone size: .; V gene: TRBV27; J gene: TRBJ2-1; CDR3 DNA: TGTGCCAGCAGTCCTTTCAACAGGGGGCTATACAATGAGCAGTTCTTC; CDR3 protein: CASSPFNRGLYNEQFF
D gene: .; clone size: .; V gene: TRBV7-3; J gene: TRBJ2-1; CDR3 DNA: TGTGCCAGCAGCTCGACCACGGGAGCGCCCAATGAGCAGTTCTTC; CDR3 protein: CASSSTTGAPNEQFF
D gene: .; clone size: .; V gene: TRBV4-3; J gene: TRBJ1-5; CDR3 DNA: TGCGCCAGCAGCCACCAGCGGACGGGGAATCAGCCCCAGCATTTT; CDR3 protein: CASSHQRTGNQPQHF
D gene: TRBD1; clone size: few; V gene: TRBV5-1; J gene: TRBJ2-4; CDR3 DNA: TGCGCCAGCAGCTTGGGACAGGGAAAAAACATTCAGTACTTC; CDR3 protein: CASSLGQGKNIQYF
D gene: .; clone size: .; V gene: TRBV18; J gene: TRBJ2-4; CDR3 DNA: TGTGCCAGCTCACCACCGAAGGCAGGGATGGCCAAAAACATTCAGTACTTC; CDR3 protein: CASSPPKAGMAKNIQYF
D gene: .; clone size: .; V gene: TRBV7-2; J gene: TRBJ2-7; CDR3 DNA: TGTGCCAGCGGGCCAGGGCGTCTGACCTACGAGCAGTACTTC; CDR3 protein: CASGPGRLTYEQYF
D gene: .; clone size: .; V gene: TRBV7-2; J gene: TRBJ1-2; CDR3 DNA: TGTGCCAGCAGCCCGACCGATAACTATGGCTACACCTTC; CDR3 protein: CASSPTDNYGYTF
D gene: TRBD2; clone size: .; V gene: TRBV29-1; J gene: TRBJ2-7; CDR3 DNA: TGCAGCGTTGAAGATTCGGCAGGGACTAACGAGCAGTACTTC; CDR3 protein: CSVEDSAGTNEQYF
D gene: .; clone size: few; V gene: TRBV27; J gene: TRBJ2-3; CDR3 DNA: TGTGCCAGCAGTTTCTACGCCCGCACAGATACGCAGTATTTT; CDR3 protein: CASSFYARTDTQYF
D gene: .; clone size: many; V gene: TRBV19; J gene: TRBJ2-1; CDR3 DNA: TGTGCCAGTTGTAGATACAATGAGCAGTTCTTC; CDR3 protein: CASCRYNEQFF
D gene: .; clone size: few; V gene: TRBV3-1; J gene: TRBJ2-5; CDR3 DNA: TGTGCCAGCAGCCATCCCTCGGGAGCCGGAGAGACCCAGTACTTC; CDR3 protein: CASSHPSGAGETQYF
D gene: TRBD2; clone size: few; V gene: TRBV7-9; J gene: TRBJ2-1; CDR3 DNA: TGTGCCAGCAGCGAAGGGAGGACTAGCGTGAGGAATGAGCAGTTCTTC; CDR3 protein: CASSEGRTSVRNEQFF
D gene: .; clone size: many; V gene: TRBV12-3/TRBV12-4; J gene: TRBJ2-3; CDR3 DNA: TGTGCCAGCAGTTACAGAGGAACAGATACGCAGTATTTT; CDR3 protein: CASSYRGTDTQYF
D gene: TRBD1; clone size: few; V gene: TRBV27; J gene: TRBJ2-1; CDR3 DNA: TGTGCCAGCAGTTACACACCGGGACAGTACTACAATGAGCAGTTCTTC; CDR3 protein: CASSYTPGQYYNEQFF
D gene: .; clone size: .; V gene: TRBV7-2; J gene: TRBJ2-3; CDR3 DNA: TGTGCCAGCAGCTTAGAGTTAGGGGCAGATACGCAGTATTTT; CDR3 protein: CASSLELGADTQYF
D gene: TRBD2; clone size: .; V gene: TRBV20-1; J gene: TRBJ2-1; CDR3 DNA: TGCAGTGCTAGGGGGTTAGGCGGGGGAATAAACAGTGAGCAGTTCTTC; CDR3 protein: CSARGLGGGINSEQFF
D gene: .; clone size: .; V gene: TRBV9; J gene: TRBJ1-2; CDR3 DNA: TGTGCCAGCAGCGCGGGGGACGGCTATGGCTACACCTTC; CDR3 protein: CASSAGDGYGYTF
D gene: TRBD2; clone size: many; V gene: TRBV9; J gene: TRBJ2-3; CDR3 DNA: TGTGCCAGCAGCGAAACGCGGGAGGTAGATACGCAGTATTTT; CDR3 protein: CASSETREVDTQYF
D gene: .; clone size: few; V gene: TRBV27; J gene: TRBJ1-2; CDR3 DNA: TGTGCCAGCAGCGGACAGCCTAACTATGGCTACACCTTC; CDR3 protein: CASSGQPNYGYTF
D gene: TRBD2; clone size: .; V gene: TRBV28; J gene: TRBJ2-1; CDR3 DNA: TGTGCCAGCAGCCCGGCCGACGGCCGCCGCGCGGGAGGGTACAATGAGCAGTTCTTC; CDR3 protein: CASSPADGRRAGGYNEQFF
D gene: .; clone size: .; V gene: TRBV28; J gene: TRBJ2-7; CDR3 DNA: TGTGCCAGCAGTTGGGGTGCGGGCATATCCTACGAGCAGTACTTC; CDR3 protein: CASSWGAGISYEQYF
D gene: .; clone size: .; V gene: TRBV29-1; J gene: TRBJ1-6; CDR3 DNA: TGCAGCGTCCGGGAGAGGGAGCAGCCGAATTCACCCCCCCACTTT; CDR3 protein: CSVREREQPNSPPHF
D gene: TRBD1; clone size: .; V gene: TRBV28; J gene: TRBJ2-7; CDR3 DNA: TGTGCCAGCAGATTCGGACAGGGGGCGCTTGAGCAGTACTTC; CDR3 protein: CASRFGQGALEQYF
D gene: .; clone size: .; V gene: TRBV7-2; J gene: TRBJ2-6; CDR3 DNA: TGTGCCAGCAGCTTAGTTGGCAGGGGCTCTGGGGCCACCGTCCTGACTTTC; CDR3 protein: CASSLVGRGSGATVLTF
D gene: .; clone size: once; V gene: TRBV6-5; J gene: TRBJ2-7; CDR3 DNA: TGTGCCAGCAGTTACTCTGCGGGTCACTACGAGCAGTACTTC; CDR3 protein: CASSYSAGHYEQYF
D gene: .; clone size: .; V gene: TRBV5-4; J gene: TRBJ1-1; CDR3 DNA: TGTGCCAGCAGCCCGACGACAGGAGTGAACACTGAAGCTTTCTTT; CDR3 protein: CASSPTTGVNTEAFF